This is a list of T cell receptor beta chains from one sample in a study of blood T cell repertoires in COVID-19. Generated by immunoSEQ multiplex PCR, the TCRdb table keeps only in-frame clones and is missing some. The sample includes roughly 250,000 clones, 90% of them seen just once. The source material was PBMCs or T cells enriched from blood (not recorded which). Receptors were obtained from a man between 45 and 60 years old who had been exposed to COVID-19. Each CDR3 is given with its conserved first and last residue. D genes are given only for firm matches. Size values are once, few and many counts, or a class for expanded clones, and some rows have none.

V	J	D	size	DNA	CDR3
TRBV12-2	TRBJ2-3	NA	NA	TGTGCAAGTCGCTTAGCCCAAAGGGACAGGGGGCTAGAAATAGATACGCAGTATTTT	CASRLAQRDRGLEIDTQYF
TRBV12-3/TRBV12-4	TRBJ2-7	TRBD1	NA	TGTGCCAGCAGTTTCGGGGACAGGGTCGAGCAGTACTTC	CASSFGDRVEQYF
TRBV5-6	TRBJ1-4	NA	NA	TGTGCCAGCAGCCTACAGAATACACCTAATGAAAAACTGTTTTTT	CASSLQNTPNEKLFF
TRBV5-1	TRBJ1-3	NA	NA	TGCGCCAGCAGCTTGGCCTTGGGGACAAACCTTGGAAACACCATATATTTT	CASSLALGTNLGNTIYF
TRBV7-8	TRBJ1-2	NA	NA	TGTGCCAGCAGCCTATTTTCGCAGGGCTCCGGCTATGGCTACACCTTC	CASSLFSQGSGYGYTF
TRBV2	TRBJ2-5	NA	NA	TGTGCCAGCAACTTTGCCGGGCAAGAGACCCAGTACTTC	CASNFAGQETQYF
TRBV19	TRBJ1-5	NA	NA	TGTGCCAGTAGTATTCCAAATCAGCCCCAGCATTTT	CASSIPNQPQHF
TRBV5-5	TRBJ2-3	TRBD2	NA	TGTGCCAGCAGCTTGGATAGCGGGGGTACAGATACGCAGTATTTT	CASSLDSGGTDTQYF
TRBV27	TRBJ2-7	NA	NA	TGTGCCAGCAGTTTTGTGGCAGGGTGGTCCTACGAGCAGTACTTC	CASSFVAGWSYEQYF
TRBV28	TRBJ1-6	TRBD1	NA	TGTGCCAGCAGTGGCCGGGACAGGGGGGCCTTTTATAATTCACCCCTCCACTTT	CASSGRDRGAFYNSPLHF
TRBV2	TRBJ1-5	NA	NA	TGTGCCAGCAGTGGGGAGCGGGAACAGCCCCAGCATTTT	CASSGEREQPQHF
TRBV27	TRBJ1-6	NA	once	TGTGCCAGCAGGCGAGTAATTAGGGGCAATTCACCCCTCCACTTT	CASRRVIRGNSPLHF
TRBV11-2	TRBJ2-6	TRBD1	NA	TGTGCCAGCAGAGAGGGGGCGAGCTCTGGGGCCAACGTCCTGACTTTC	CASREGASSGANVLTF
TRBV5-1	TRBJ2-5	NA	NA	TGCGCCAGCAGCTTCCTAACAGACCAAGAGACCCAGTACTTC	CASSFLTDQETQYF
TRBV19	TRBJ2-5	TRBD1	NA	TGTGCCAGTAGTATAGACCTCTCGACAGGGCGTGGGACCCAGTACTTC	CASSIDLSTGRGTQYF
TRBV12-3/TRBV12-4	TRBJ1-2	NA	NA	TGTGCCAGCAGCCGCAGTTTCTATGGCTACACCTTC	CASSRSFYGYTF
TRBV7-2	TRBJ1-6	TRBD1	NA	TGTGCCAGCAGCTCAGGGTACCCCAGGGGGTTTAATTCACCCCTCCACTTT	CASSSGYPRGFNSPLHF
TRBV12-3/TRBV12-4	TRBJ1-5	TRBD1	NA	TGTGCCAGCAGTCCAAGGGGGCTGGAGCCCCAGCATTTT	CASSPRGLEPQHF
TRBV28	TRBJ1-2	NA	NA	TGTGCCAGCACCCAAACAGGACACTATGGCTACACCTTC	CASTQTGHYGYTF
TRBV20-1	TRBJ1-5	TRBD1	NA	TGCAGTGCTAGTTTTGGGCAGGGGGCTCGTCAGCCCCAGCATTTT	CSASFGQGARQPQHF
TRBV21-1	TRBJ2-7	NA	NA	TGTGCCAGCAGCGGACGTTCCCTACAGGGCTACGAGCAGTACTTC	CASSGRSLQGYEQYF
TRBV27	TRBJ1-2	TRBD1	NA	TGTGCCAGCAGCGGGACAGGGCTTGGGGGCTATGGCTACACCTTC	CASSGTGLGGYGYTF